The 15 T cell receptor beta chains presented below share a single source sample, sequenced in a study of T cell changes during pregnancy in multiple sclerosis. Sequencing used immunoSEQ multiplex PCR; TCRdb keeps in-frame clones, though not all of them. The sample records under 110,000 clones, 85% to 95% being singletons. The source material was peripheral blood, sampled after pregnancy. These receptors all stem from a female donor with multiple sclerosis, enrolled in a pregnancy study.

This clone showed up just once. The CDR3: CASSPGRGFSTGELFF. The CDR3 DNA sequence: TGCGCCAGCAGCCCGGGGAGGGGATTTAGCACCGGGGAGCTGTTTTTT. The chain employs TRBV4-1 and TRBJ2-2; 7 nucleotides align to TRBD2. In germline, CDR1 is MGHRA, CDR2 YSYEKL. V gave up 4 bases and J gave up 4 bases; unmatched junction bases: 9. This CDR3 contains 16 residues.

V and J are TRBV9 and TRBJ2-5, with 8 nucleotides matching TRBD2. Germline CDR1 SGDLS, CDR2 YYNGEE. Trimming took 2 bases from V and 1 from J; bases not matched to a gene: 10. CDR3 length equals 17 residues. CDR3: CASSVGITSGAQETQYF. In nucleotides, the CDR3 is TGTGCCAGCAGCGTGGGGATTACTAGCGGAGCCCAAGAGACCCAGTACTTC.

V usage is TRBV19 and J usage is TRBJ1-2; a weak D match, TRBD1 (6 bases). Germline V gene sequence: CDR1 LNHDA, CDR2 SQIVND (reference sequence). Trimming removed 4 bases at V and 5 bases at J, with 11 bases between. The CDR3 runs 13 residues. The CDR3 DNA is TGTGCCAGTAGTAGGACAGCAACTTATGGCTACACCTTC. Translated, it gives CASSRTATYGYTF.

The chain recombines TRBV11-2 with TRBJ2-1; 7 nucleotides align to TRBD2. The CDR3 extends over 16 amino acids. Looked up from germline, CDR1 is SGHAT and CDR2 is FQNNGV. The V and J ends lost 2 bases and 2 bases, in that order; junction bases with no gene match: 6. This chain's CDR3 is CASSLKASGTYNEQFF. The CDR3, as DNA: TGTGCCAGCAGCTTAAAGGCTAGCGGTACCTACAATGAGCAGTTCTTC.

The J gene is TRBJ2-1, the V gene TRBV7-2, with 8 bases aligning to TRBD2. The length of the CDR3 is 16 residues. Germline V CDR1 and CDR2: SGHTA, FQGNSA. V shed 1 base, J shed 4 bases, and the junction held 6 bases outside the gene matches. The DNA of the CDR3 is TGTGCCAGCAGCTTAGTCGGGGGGGAGCGATACAATGAGCAGTTCTTC. It is translated as CASSLVGGERYNEQFF.

This sequence joins TRBV10-2 and TRBJ2-5, with no clear D. Trimming pared 4 bases from V and 5 bases from J, leaving 11 bases between. The CDR3 length is 13 residues. Germline loops: CDR1 WSHSY, CDR2 SAAADI. This CDR3 is CASSAQKRETQYF. For the CDR3, the DNA is TGCGCCAGCAGTGCCCAGAAGCGCGAGACCCAGTACTTC.

This clone appeared once. The chain links TRBV6-4 to TRBJ1-1, with 7 bases that match TRBD1. Germline V CDR1 and CDR2: MRHNA, SNTAGT. V shed 4 bases and J 3 bases; nucleotides not matched to a gene: 2. The CDR3 is 13 residues long. CDR3 coding DNA: TGTGCCAGCAGTGCCACAGGGGACACTGAAGCTTTCTTT. Translation gives CASSATGDTEAFF.

The chain uses TRBV30 and TRBJ1-3; 8 bases agree with TRBD1. CDR1 and CDR2 (germline): GTSNPN, SVGIG (reference sequence). The CDR3 is made up of 19 amino acids. Germline trimming cut 2 bases from V and 1 base from J; bases unmatched to any gene: 16. Here the CDR3 DNA reads TGTGCCTGGAGTCCTCCGACAGGGGTCGCGGGGGAGTCTGGAAACACCATATATTTT. It specifies CAWSPPTGVAGESGNTIYF.

This chain uses TRBV7-3 with TRBJ1-1; 8 bases fit TRBD1. The CDR3 contains 14 residues. In germline, CDR1 is SGHTA, CDR2 FQGTGA. V gave up 5 bases and J gave up 4 bases; unmatched junction bases: 6. CDR3: CASSPDRASTEAFF. The CDR3 DNA follows: TGTGCCAGCAGCCCGGACAGGGCTAGCACTGAAGCTTTCTTT.

The rearrangement links TRBV9 to TRBJ2-3, with 7 bases lining up with TRBD2. The CDR3 runs 15 residues. Germline V gene lookup returns CDR1 SGDLS and CDR2 YYNGEE. The V and J ends lost 5 bases and 3 bases, in that order; junction bases with no gene match: 9. The CDR3 spells CASSEGRGGTDTQYF. The CDR3 DNA is TGTGCCAGCAGTGAGGGACGGGGAGGGACAGATACGCAGTATTTT.

This clone came up a few times. The V gene is TRBV13, the J gene TRBJ2-5, with TRBD1 matching 10 bases. V lost 4 bases and J lost 5; bases outside the gene matches: 7. The germline V gene encodes CDR1 PRHDT and CDR2 FYEKMQ (reference sequence). The CDR3 covers 15 residues. CDR3 coding DNA: TGTGCCAGCAGCTCCGGGACAGGGGTCCTCGAGACCCAGTACTTC. Protein product: CASSSGTGVLETQYF.

This clone has a handful of counts. The chain recombines TRBV6-5 with TRBJ2-1, with D maybe TRBD2 (6 bases). The CDR3 contains 15 residues. The germline gives CDR1 MNHEY, CDR2 SVGAGI. V was cut by 8 bases and J by 6 bases, with 20 bases left in between. In DNA, the CDR3 is TGTGCCAGCGGTCATAGCGGAGGCCCGGGCAATGAGCAGTTCTTC. It translates to CASGHSGGPGNEQFF.

This clone appeared a single time. The chain employs TRBV30 and TRBJ2-1, with D perhaps matching TRBD2 (5 bases). V lost 1 base and J 10 bases, leaving 8 bases between the germline ends. Per the germline V gene, CDR1 is GTSNPN and CDR2 is SVGIG (reference sequence). The length of the CDR3 is 11 residues. CDR3 DNA sequence: TGTGCCTGGAGTGGCCAGCGGGAGCAGTTCTTC. It encodes CAWSGQREQFF.

The V call is TRBV7-6, the J call TRBJ2-3; 10 bases map to TRBD1. There are 16 residues in the CDR3. Germline V lookup: CDR1 SGHVS, CDR2 FNYEAQ. V lost 1 base, J lost 4 bases, and 5 bases stayed unmatched. CDR3 protein: CASSLGVTGGPDTQYF. The DNA of the CDR3 is TGTGCCAGCAGCTTAGGTGTGACAGGGGGCCCAGATACGCAGTATTTT.

The chain carries TRBV7-2 and TRBJ2-1, with 7 bases that match TRBD1. The trim removed 3 bases at V and 4 bases at J, leaving 0 bases unmatched. The CDR3 has 13 amino acids. CDR1 SGHTA and CDR2 FQGNSA come from the germline V gene. The chain's CDR3 is CASSLTGYNEQFF. CDR3 DNA sequence: TGTGCCAGCAGCTTGACAGGGTACAATGAGCAGTTCTTC.